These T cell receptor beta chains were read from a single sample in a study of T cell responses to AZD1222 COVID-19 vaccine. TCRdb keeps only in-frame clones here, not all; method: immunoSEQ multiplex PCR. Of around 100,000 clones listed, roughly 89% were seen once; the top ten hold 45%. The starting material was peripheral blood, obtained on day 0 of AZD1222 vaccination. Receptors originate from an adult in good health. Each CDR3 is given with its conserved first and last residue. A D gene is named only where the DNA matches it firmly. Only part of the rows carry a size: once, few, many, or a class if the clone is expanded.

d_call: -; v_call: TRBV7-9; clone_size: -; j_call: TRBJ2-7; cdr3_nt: TGTGCCAGTAAACGGGGGACAGAGTCCTACGAGCAGTACTTC; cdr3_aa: CASKRGTESYEQYF
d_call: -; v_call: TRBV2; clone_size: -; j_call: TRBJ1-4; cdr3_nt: TGTGCCAGCACCCGTTTCATGGGTGGAGAAAAACTGTTTTTT; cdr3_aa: CASTRFMGGEKLFF
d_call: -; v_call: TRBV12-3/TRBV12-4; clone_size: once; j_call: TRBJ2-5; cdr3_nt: TGTGCCAGCTCCACTTACGAGACCCAGTACTTC; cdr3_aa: CASSTYETQYF
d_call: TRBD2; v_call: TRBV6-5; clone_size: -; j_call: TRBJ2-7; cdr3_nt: TGTGCCAGAGAGCGGGAGGGTCCCTCCTACGAGCAGTACTTC; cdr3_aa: CAREREGPSYEQYF
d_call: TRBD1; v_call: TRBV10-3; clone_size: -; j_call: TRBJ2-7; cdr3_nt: TGTGCCATCAGGGATACAGGGGGCCCCTACGAGCAGTACTTC; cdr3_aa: CAIRDTGGPYEQYF
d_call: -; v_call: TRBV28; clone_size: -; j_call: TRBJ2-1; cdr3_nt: TGTGCCAGCACCGTCTCCCTGCGCGATGAGCAGTTCTTC; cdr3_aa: CASTVSLRDEQFF
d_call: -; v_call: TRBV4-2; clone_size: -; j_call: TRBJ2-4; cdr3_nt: TGTGCCAGCAGCCAAGAGTTCCTGGGGGCGGCCAAAAACATTCAGTACTTC; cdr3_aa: CASSQEFLGAAKNIQYF
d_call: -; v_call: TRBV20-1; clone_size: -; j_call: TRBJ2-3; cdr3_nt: TGCAGTGCTAGACTTGGCCCTCCCCAGTATTTT; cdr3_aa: CSARLGPPQYF
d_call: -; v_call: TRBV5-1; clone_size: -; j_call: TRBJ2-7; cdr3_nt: TGCGCCAGCAGCCCCGACCCTCCGGGAGCGAGGACCTACGAGCAGTACTTC; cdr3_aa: CASSPDPPGARTYEQYF
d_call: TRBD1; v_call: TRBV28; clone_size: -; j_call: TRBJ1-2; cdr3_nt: TGTGCCAGCAGGGGATCGATGGGACAGGGGAGGGGCTATGGCTACACCTTC; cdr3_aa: CASRGSMGQGRGYGYTF
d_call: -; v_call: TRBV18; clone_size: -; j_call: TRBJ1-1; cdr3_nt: TGTGCCAGCTCACCCCCCGACGGAAGGGCTTTCTTT; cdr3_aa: CASSPPDGRAFF
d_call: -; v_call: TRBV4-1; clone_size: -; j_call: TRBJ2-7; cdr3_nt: TGCGCCAGCAGCCAAGATCAGGTCGGGAGCGGTTACGAGCAGTACTTC; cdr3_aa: CASSQDQVGSGYEQYF
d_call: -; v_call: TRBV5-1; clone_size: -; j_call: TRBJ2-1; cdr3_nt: TGCGCCAGCAGCTTCAGAGGCCCCTACAATGAGCAGTTCTTC; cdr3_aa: CASSFRGPYNEQFF
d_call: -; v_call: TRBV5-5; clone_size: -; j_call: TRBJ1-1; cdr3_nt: TGTGCCAGCAGCTTGGGGGTGGGAGTGGGTGAAGCTTTCTTT; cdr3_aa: CASSLGVGVGEAFF
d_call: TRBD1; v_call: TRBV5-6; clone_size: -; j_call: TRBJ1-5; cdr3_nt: TGTGCCAGCAGCCCGACAGGGGTGGGCAATCAGCCCCAGCATTTT; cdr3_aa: CASSPTGVGNQPQHF
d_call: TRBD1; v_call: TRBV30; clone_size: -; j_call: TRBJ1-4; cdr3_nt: TGTGCCTGGAGTGTAGACAGGGGTAAACTGTTTTTT; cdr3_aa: CAWSVDRGKLFF
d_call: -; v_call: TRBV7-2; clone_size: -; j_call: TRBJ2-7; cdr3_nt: TGTGCCAGCAGCTTAAACCACGGGTCCTACGAGCAGTACTTC; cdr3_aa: CASSLNHGSYEQYF
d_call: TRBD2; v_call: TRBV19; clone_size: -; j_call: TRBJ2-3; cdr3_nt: TGTGCCAGTTCCCCCGAAACTCTAGCGGGAGTGGGAGATACGCAGTATTTT; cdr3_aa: CASSPETLAGVGDTQYF
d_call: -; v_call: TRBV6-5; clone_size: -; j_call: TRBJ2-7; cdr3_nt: TGTGCCAGCAGCAACTTCAGGGGGGGGAGGGGCGAGCAGTACTTC; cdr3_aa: CASSNFRGGRGEQYF
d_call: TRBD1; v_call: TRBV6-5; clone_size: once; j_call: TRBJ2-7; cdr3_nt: TGTGCCAGCAGGCTGTCCGGGACAGGGTCCTACGAGCAGTACTTC; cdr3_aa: CASRLSGTGSYEQYF
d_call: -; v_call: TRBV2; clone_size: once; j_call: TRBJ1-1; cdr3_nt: TGTGCCAGCAGTTGGAGGGACACTGAAGCTTTCTTT; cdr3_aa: CASSWRDTEAFF
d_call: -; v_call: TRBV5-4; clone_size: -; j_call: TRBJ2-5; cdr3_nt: TGTGCCAGCAGCTTATACAGGGGAGGGGAAGAGACCCAGTACTTC; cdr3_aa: CASSLYRGGEETQYF
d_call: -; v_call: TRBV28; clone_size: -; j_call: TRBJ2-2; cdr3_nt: TGTGCCAGCAGCTCCATTAGCGGGAACACCGGGGAGCTGTTTTTT; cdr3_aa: CASSSISGNTGELFF
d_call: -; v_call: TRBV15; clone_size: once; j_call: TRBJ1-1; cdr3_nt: TGTGCCACCAGCAGAGATATGGGCTCGGGGACTGAAGCTTTCTTT; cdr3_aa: CATSRDMGSGTEAFF
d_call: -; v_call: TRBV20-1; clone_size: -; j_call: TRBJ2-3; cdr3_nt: TGCAGTGCTAGCCTACAGGGTACGCAGTATTTT; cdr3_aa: CSASLQGTQYF
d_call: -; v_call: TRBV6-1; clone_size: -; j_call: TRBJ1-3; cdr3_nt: TGTGCCAGCAGTGGCCTTTACGGGTCCGGTCACGGAAACACCATATATTTT; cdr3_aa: CASSGLYGSGHGNTIYF
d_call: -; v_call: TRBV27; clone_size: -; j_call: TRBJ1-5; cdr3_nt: TGTGCCAGCAGTTTCGGGGGGGCAGGTCCTAGCAATCAGCCCCAGCATTTT; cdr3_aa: CASSFGGAGPSNQPQHF
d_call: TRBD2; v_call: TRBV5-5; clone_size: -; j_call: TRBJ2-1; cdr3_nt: TGTGCCAGCAGCTTGTGGCTAGCGGGAGTTAATGAGCAGTTCTTC; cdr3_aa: CASSLWLAGVNEQFF
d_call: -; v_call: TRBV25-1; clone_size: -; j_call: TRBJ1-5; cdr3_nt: TGTGCCAGCAGTGAATCCGGGTTCGGGCAGCCCCAGCATTTT; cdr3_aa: CASSESGFGQPQHF
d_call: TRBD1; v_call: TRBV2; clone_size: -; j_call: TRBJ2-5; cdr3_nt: TGTGCCAGCCACCGGACAGGGCAAGAGACCCAGTACTTC; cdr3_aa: CASHRTGQETQYF
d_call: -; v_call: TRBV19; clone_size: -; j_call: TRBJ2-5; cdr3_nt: TGTGCCAGTAGTATAGAGTCGGGACAACCCCAAGAGACCCAGTACTTC; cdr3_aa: CASSIESGQPQETQYF
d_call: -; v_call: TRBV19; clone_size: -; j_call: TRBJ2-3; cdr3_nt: TGTGCCAGTACTAGCACAGATACGCAGTATTTT; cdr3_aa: CASTSTDTQYF
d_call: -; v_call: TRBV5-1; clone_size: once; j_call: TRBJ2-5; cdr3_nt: TGCGCCAGCAGCTCGTGGGAAAAACAAGAGACCCAGTACTTC; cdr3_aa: CASSSWEKQETQYF
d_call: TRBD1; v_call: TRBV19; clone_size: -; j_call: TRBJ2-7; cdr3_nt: TGTGCCAGTAGAATAAGACATAGTCGAGACAGGGGCAACGAGCAGTACTTC; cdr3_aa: CASRIRHSRDRGNEQYF
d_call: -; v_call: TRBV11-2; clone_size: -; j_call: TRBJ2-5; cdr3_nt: TGTGCCAGCAGACACGGCGAGACCCAGTACTTC; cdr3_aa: CASRHGETQYF
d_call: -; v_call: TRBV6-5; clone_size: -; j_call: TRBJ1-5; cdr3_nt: TGTGCCAGCAGCCTTGGGCGGTATAGCAATCAGCCCCAGCATTTT; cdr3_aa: CASSLGRYSNQPQHF
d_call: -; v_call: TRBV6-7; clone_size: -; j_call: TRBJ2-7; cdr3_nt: TGTGCCAGCAGTTACTCGGACAACCAGCGCGGATACGAGCAGTACTTC; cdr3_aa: CASSYSDNQRGYEQYF
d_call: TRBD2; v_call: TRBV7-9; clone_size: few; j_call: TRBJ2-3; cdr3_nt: TGTGCCAGCAGCTTAGGACTAGCGGGAGGTGTAGATACGCAGTATTTT; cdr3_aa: CASSLGLAGGVDTQYF
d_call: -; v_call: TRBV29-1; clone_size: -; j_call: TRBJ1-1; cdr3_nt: TGCAGCGTGCAAAAGACCGCCTCGAAGGCTGAAGCTTTCTTT; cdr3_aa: CSVQKTASKAEAFF
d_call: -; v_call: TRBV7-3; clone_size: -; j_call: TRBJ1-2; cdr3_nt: TGTGCCAGCAGCTTAACGGGGGTCGGGGATGGCTACACCTTC; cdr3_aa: CASSLTGVGDGYTF
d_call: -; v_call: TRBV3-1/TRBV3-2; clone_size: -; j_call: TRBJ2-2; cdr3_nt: TGTGCCAGCAGCCTCCCAAAGGGGGCGGGAGAAGGCGCCGGGGAGCTGTTTTTT; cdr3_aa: CASSLPKGAGEGAGELFF
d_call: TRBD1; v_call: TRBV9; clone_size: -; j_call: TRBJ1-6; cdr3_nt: TGTGCCAGCAGCGATTTTGACAGGGGGAATAATTCACCCCTCCACTTT; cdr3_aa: CASSDFDRGNNSPLHF
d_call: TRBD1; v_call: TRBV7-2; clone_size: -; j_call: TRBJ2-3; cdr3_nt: TGTGCCAGCAGCTTTACCGGGACAGGGGTTGGAACAGATACGCAGTATTTT; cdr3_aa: CASSFTGTGVGTDTQYF
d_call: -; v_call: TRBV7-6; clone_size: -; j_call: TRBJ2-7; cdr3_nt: TGTGCCAGCAACGACGCAATCGGGTCCGAGCAGTACTTC; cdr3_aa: CASNDAIGSEQYF
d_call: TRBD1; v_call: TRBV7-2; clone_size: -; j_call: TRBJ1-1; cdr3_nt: TGTGCCAGCAGCAACCCCGGGACAGGGGCCGCTTTCTTT; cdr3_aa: CASSNPGTGAAFF